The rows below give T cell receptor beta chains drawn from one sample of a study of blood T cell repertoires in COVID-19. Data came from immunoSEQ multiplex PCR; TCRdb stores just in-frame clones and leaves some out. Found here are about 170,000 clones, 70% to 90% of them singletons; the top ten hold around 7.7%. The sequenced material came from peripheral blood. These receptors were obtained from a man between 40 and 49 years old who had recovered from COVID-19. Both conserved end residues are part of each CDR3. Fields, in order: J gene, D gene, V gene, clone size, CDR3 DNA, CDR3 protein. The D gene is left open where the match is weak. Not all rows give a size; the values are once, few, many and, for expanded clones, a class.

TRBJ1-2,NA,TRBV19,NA,TGTGCCAGTAGTGTACAACAGGGTAACTATGGCTACACCTTC,CASSVQQGNYGYTF
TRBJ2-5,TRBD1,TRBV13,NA,TGTGCCAGCAGCTCACAGGGGGCGCGGGGAGAGACCCAGTACTTC,CASSSQGARGETQYF
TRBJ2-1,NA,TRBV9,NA,TGTGCCAGCAGCCCTCTCGGGGTCACTCTACTAAATGAGCAGTTCTTC,CASSPLGVTLLNEQFF
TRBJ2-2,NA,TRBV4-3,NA,TGCGCCAGCAGCCAAGTAGCAGCAGCGAACACCGGGGAGCTGTTTTTT,CASSQVAAANTGELFF
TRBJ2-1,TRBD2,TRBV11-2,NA,TGTGCCAGCAGCTTAGACGGGCTAGCGGGATCCCCACCCTACAATGAGCAGTTCTTC,CASSLDGLAGSPPYNEQFF
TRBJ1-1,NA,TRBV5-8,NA,TGTGCCAGCAGCTTGGGAAACACAAACAGGGCAACTGAAGCTTTCTTT,CASSLGNTNRATEAFF
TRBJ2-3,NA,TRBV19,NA,TGTGCCAGTAGCTCCGCGTATGCTTCAGATACGCAGTATTTT,CASSSAYASDTQYF
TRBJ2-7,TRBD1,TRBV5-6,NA,TGTGCCAGCCGCGACGGCCCCAGGGGGACGGGCGAGCAGTACTTC,CASRDGPRGTGEQYF
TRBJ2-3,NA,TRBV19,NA,TGTGCCAGTAGTAGTGGGAGACCGGGGGGCCCCCAGGATACGCAGTATTTT,CASSSGRPGGPQDTQYF
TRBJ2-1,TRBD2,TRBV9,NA,TGTGCCAGCAGCGTAGCCACCCTCCCCGGGCTAGCGGTGAGCAATGAGCAGTTCTTC,CASSVATLPGLAVSNEQFF
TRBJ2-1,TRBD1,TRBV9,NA,TGTGCCAGCAGCCTGACGACAGGGCGTAACAATGAGCAGTTCTTC,CASSLTTGRNNEQFF
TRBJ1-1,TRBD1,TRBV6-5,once,TGTGCCAGCAGTTATTCGACAGGGGCGAACACTGAAGCTTTCTTT,CASSYSTGANTEAFF
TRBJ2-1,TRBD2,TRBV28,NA,TGTGCCAGCAGTTCGCCGACTAGCGGGAGAAGTGAGCAGTTCTTC,CASSSPTSGRSEQFF
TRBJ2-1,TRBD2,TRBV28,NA,TGTGCCAGCAGTTTGGGGCGGGAGAGCTACAATGAGCAGTTCTTC,CASSLGRESYNEQFF
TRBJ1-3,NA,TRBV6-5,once,TGTGCCAGCAGTCCCCCAGGGTCTGGAAACACCATATATTTT,CASSPPGSGNTIYF
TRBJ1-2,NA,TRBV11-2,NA,TGTGCCAGCAAGGGGTATAGAAACTATGGCTACACCTTC,CASKGYRNYGYTF
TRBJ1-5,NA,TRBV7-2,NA,TGTGCCAGCAGCTTAGGGGAGGTCAGCAATCAGCCCCAGCATTTT,CASSLGEVSNQPQHF
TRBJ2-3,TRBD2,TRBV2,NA,TGTGCCAGTAGCGGGGGGGCCTTCGGTACGCAGTATTTT,CASSGGAFGTQYF
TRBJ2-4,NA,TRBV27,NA,TGTGCCAGCATGGGGACAAATAACATTCAGTACTTC,CASMGTNNIQYF
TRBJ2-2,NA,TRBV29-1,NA,TGCAGCGTTGAGGGGAAGGGGACCGGGGAGCTGTTTTTT,CSVEGKGTGELFF
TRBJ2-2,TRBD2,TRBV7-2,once,TGTGCCAGCAGCTTATTCCGGACTAGGGGTTACTCCGGGGAGCTGTTTTTT,CASSLFRTRGYSGELFF
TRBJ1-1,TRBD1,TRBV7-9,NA,TGTGCCAGCAGGGAACAGGGGGGCACTGAAGCTTTCTTT,CASREQGGTEAFF
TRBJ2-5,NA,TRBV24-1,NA,TGTGCCACCAGTGATTTGCTGGGGCTGACCCAGTACTTC,CATSDLLGLTQYF
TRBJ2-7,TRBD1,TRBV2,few,TGTGCCAGCAGGATGGGGGGACAGGGCACCTACGAGCAGTACTTC,CASRMGGQGTYEQYF
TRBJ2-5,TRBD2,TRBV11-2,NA,TGTGCCAGCAGATTAGCGGGGGGGCCAGAGACCCAGTACTTC,CASRLAGGPETQYF
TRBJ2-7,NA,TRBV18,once,TGTGCCAGCTCACCAAACTTCTACGAGCAGTACTTC,CASSPNFYEQYF
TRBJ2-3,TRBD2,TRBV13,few,TGTGCCAGCAGCTTGAGTACTAGCGGTCCAGATACGCAGTATTTT,CASSLSTSGPDTQYF
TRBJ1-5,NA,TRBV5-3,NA,TGTGCCAGAAGCTTCGTTTTTCGTATTCGGACAGCCAACAATCAGCCCCAGCATTTT,CARSFVFRIRTANNQPQHF
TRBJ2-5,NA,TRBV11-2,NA,TGTGCCAGCAGCCTGGCCCCAGGGGTAGTGGAGACCCAGTACTTC,CASSLAPGVVETQYF
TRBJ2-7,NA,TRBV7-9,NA,TGTGCCAGCAGCTCGGCCAGGGCCTACGAGCAGTACTTC,CASSSARAYEQYF
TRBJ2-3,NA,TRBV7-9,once,TGTGCCAACGGGGCGCAGTATTTT,CANGAQYF
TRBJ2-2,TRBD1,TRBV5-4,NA,TGTGCCAGCAGCTTGTACGGACAGGAGAACACCGGGGAGCTGTTTTTT,CASSLYGQENTGELFF
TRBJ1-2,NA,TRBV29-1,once,TGCAGCGTCAATCAGGGGACGGACAACTATGGCTACACCTTC,CSVNQGTDNYGYTF
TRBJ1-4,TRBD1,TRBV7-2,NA,TGTGCCAGCAGCTCGGGACAGGGGTATGCAAAACTGTTTTTT,CASSSGQGYAKLFF
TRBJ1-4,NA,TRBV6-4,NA,TGTGCCAGCAGTTCCTGGAGCGGCCAAACTAATGAAAAACTGTTTTTT,CASSSWSGQTNEKLFF
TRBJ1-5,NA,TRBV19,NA,TGTGCCAGTAGTATAATACCCCTCATGACAGCTAGCAATCAGCCCCAGCATTTT,CASSIIPLMTASNQPQHF
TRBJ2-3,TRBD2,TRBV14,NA,TGTGCCAGCAGCCAAGCCCTCGGGCGGGAGGGCACAGATACGCAGTATTTT,CASSQALGREGTDTQYF
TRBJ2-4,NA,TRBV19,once,TGTGCCAGTAGTATAGGGTCGGGTCGGGGTTGGAACATTCAGTACTTC,CASSIGSGRGWNIQYF
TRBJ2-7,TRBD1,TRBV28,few,TGTGCCAGCAGTTCTGGGTGGACAGGCCGCTACGAGCAGTACTTC,CASSSGWTGRYEQYF
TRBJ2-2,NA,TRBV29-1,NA,TGCAGCGTTACAGGAGCGAACACCGGGGAGCTGTTTTTT,CSVTGANTGELFF
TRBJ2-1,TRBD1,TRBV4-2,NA,TGTGCCAGCAGCCAAGCGGGGGTGGGACAGGGGGTGAATGAGCAGTTCTTC,CASSQAGVGQGVNEQFF